This is a list of T cell receptor beta chains from one sample in a study of cytomegalovirus exposure and HLA in healthy donors. TCRdb's table, derived via immunoSEQ multiplex PCR, lists solely in-frame clones and lacks some. The repertoire has around 130,000 clones, 50% to 75% of them found once; the top ten carry about 8%. The sample comprised PBMCs. The origin of the receptors is a woman between 40 and 55 years old in good health and CMV-seropositive. Each CDR3 is given with its conserved first and last residue. Fields, in order: clone size, D gene, V gene, J gene, CDR3 protein, CDR3 DNA. D genes are given only for firm matches. The size entry is marked missing in some rows and otherwise reads once, few, many or a size class.

.	.	TRBV18	TRBJ1-1	CASSQTELNTEAFF	TGTGCCAGCTCACAGACAGAATTGAACACTGAAGCTTTCTTT
.	.	TRBV10-3	TRBJ2-1	CAILREGGNEQFF	TGTGCCATCCTACGGGAAGGTGGGAATGAGCAGTTCTTC
.	TRBD1	TRBV28	TRBJ2-7	CASSLLGTGGYEQYF	TGTGCCAGCAGTTTATTAGGGACAGGGGGCTACGAGCAGTACTTC
.	TRBD1	TRBV5-4	TRBJ2-7	CASSPDRGPYEQYF	TGTGCCAGCAGCCCAGACAGGGGCCCCTACGAGCAGTACTTC
.	.	TRBV2	TRBJ1-2	CASSRSSPPGYPF	TGTGCCAGCAGCCGGAGCAGTCCCCCTGGCTACCCCTTC
.	TRBD2	TRBV7-7	TRBJ2-5	CASSLLAGKETQYF	TGTGCTAGCAGCCTGCTAGCGGGAAAAGAGACCCAGTACTTC
.	TRBD1	TRBV30	TRBJ2-2	CAWTPRGTNTGELFF	TGTGCCTGGACTCCCAGGGGGACAAACACCGGGGAGCTGTTTTTT
once	TRBD1	TRBV28	TRBJ1-3	CASSPTGGANTIYF	TGTGCCAGCAGCCCTACAGGGGGAGCAAACACCATATATTTT
.	.	TRBV5-4	TRBJ1-2	CASSLGAQGSRYGYTF	TGTGCCAGCAGCTTGGGGGCCCAGGGATCAAGGTATGGCTACACCTTC
few	.	TRBV28	TRBJ1-4	CATGAGNEKLFF	TGTGCCACCGGAGCAGGGAACGAAAAACTGTTTTTT
.	TRBD1	TRBV6-5	TRBJ1-4	CAVRQGEKLFF	TGTGCCGTCCGACAGGGCGAAAAACTGTTTTTT
.	TRBD2	TRBV5-5	TRBJ2-1	CASSRGPSGSNEQFF	TGTGCCAGCAGCAGAGGCCCTAGCGGGAGCAATGAGCAGTTCTTC
.	.	TRBV5-1	TRBJ1-2	CASSLVGGAGGYTF	TGCGCCAGCAGCTTGGTTGGCGGGGCGGGTGGCTACACCTTC
.	TRBD1	TRBV29-1	TRBJ2-7	CSVRDRGPTYEQYF	TGCAGCGTCCGGGACAGGGGCCCCACCTACGAGCAGTACTTC
.	TRBD2	TRBV5-1	TRBJ2-2	CASSWTSGTGELFF	TGCGCCAGCAGCTGGACTAGCGGCACCGGGGAGCTGTTTTTT
.	.	TRBV11-2	TRBJ1-1	CASGQGLMNTEAFF	TGTGCCAGCGGCCAGGGATTAATGAACACTGAAGCTTTCTTT
.	.	TRBV19	TRBJ1-1	CASSIGQPNTEAFF	TGTGCCAGTAGTATAGGACAGCCTAACACTGAAGCTTTCTTT
.	TRBD2	TRBV30	TRBJ2-7	CAWIGGEQYF	TGTGCCTGGATCGGGGGGGAGCAGTACTTC
.	TRBD2	TRBV11-3	TRBJ2-2	CASSLEAGVGNTGELFF	TGTGCCAGCAGCTTAGAAGCGGGGGTAGGAAACACCGGGGAGCTGTTTTTT
.	.	TRBV6-5	TRBJ1-2	CASTTTGFGGYTF	TGTGCCAGCACTACCACCGGGTTCGGCGGCTACACCTTC
.	.	TRBV5-1	TRBJ1-1	CASSLGRSGTEAFF	TGCGCCAGCAGCTTGGGCAGGTCGGGGACTGAAGCTTTCTTT
.	.	TRBV10-3	TRBJ1-1	CATSPHGEPNTEAFF	TGTGCCACTAGTCCCCACGGGGAGCCGAACACTGAAGCTTTCTTT
.	.	TRBV5-4	TRBJ2-7	CASSLSQGQHLYEQYF	TGTGCCAGCAGCCTGTCCCAGGGCCAGCATCTCTACGAGCAGTACTTC
few	.	TRBV10-3	TRBJ2-3	CAIRGSEAGYTQYF	TGTGCCATCAGGGGTAGCGAGGCGGGATATACGCAGTATTTT